Listed below are T cell receptor beta chains from one sample, sequenced in a study of CD8+ T cells in alopecia areata. Some clones are missing from TCRdb's copy, which holds only in-frame ones; the method was immunoSEQ multiplex PCR. This sample has under 250,000 clones, with approximately 53% found just once. Sequenced input: CD8+ T cells sorted from blood. These receptors originate from a human donor in good health. Both conserved end residues are part of each CDR3.

v_gene,j_gene,len,CDR3aa
TRBV5-1,TRBJ2-7,14,CASSWDRGPYEQYF
TRBV29-1,TRBJ2-7,13,CSVETGSGREQYF
TRBV7-6,TRBJ1-2,17,CASSGRGDSSSNYGYTF
TRBV29-1,TRBJ2-5,10,CSAGGETQYF
TRBV30,TRBJ1-5,12,CAWARGSAPQHF
TRBV29-1,TRBJ2-7,13,CSVEDYEPHEQYF
TRBV13,TRBJ2-7,14,CASSSTSGGYEQYF
TRBV4-1,TRBJ2-7,15,CASSPYQGTTYEQYF
TRBV6-1,TRBJ1-2,15,CASSERTGTNYGYTF
TRBV9,TRBJ1-1,14,CASTRQDRSTEAFF
TRBV30,TRBJ2-3,14,CAWSMTASTDTQYF
TRBV29-1,TRBJ2-1,14,CSALGLAGRREQFF
TRBV4-1,TRBJ2-5,14,CASSQAPLGETQYF
TRBV4-1,TRBJ1-2,14,CASSQVEGIGGYTF
TRBV23-1,TRBJ1-5,14,CASSQLRTYQPQHF
TRBV27,TRBJ2-7,17,CASSFLPGQGDPYEQYF
TRBV7-6,TRBJ2-6,17,CASSFPQRGSGANVLTF
TRBV5-6,TRBJ2-3,13,CASSLGRPDTQYF
TRBV7-2,TRBJ2-1,15,CASSLVPAGENEQFF
TRBV29-1,TRBJ1-5,15,CSVSTGERSNQPQHF
TRBV29-1,TRBJ2-3,20,CSVESAPGIGRSTSTDTQYF
TRBV20-1,TRBJ2-2,11,CSALGGGELFF
TRBV6-5,TRBJ2-3,15,CASSYSTLLTDTQYF
TRBV7-9,TRBJ2-7,15,CASSSTGTEIYEQYF
TRBV4-1,TRBJ2-3,15,CASSPKRGITDTQYF
TRBV29-1,TRBJ1-2,12,CSVPQGNYGYTF
TRBV13,TRBJ2-7,15,CASSLGRDSAYEQYF
TRBV7-9,TRBJ1-1,14,CASRSGGVRAEAFF
TRBV29-1,TRBJ2-6,13,CSGGTSGANVLTF
TRBV9,TRBJ1-1,12,CASSRAKGEAFF
TRBV11-2,TRBJ1-6,15,CASSLDLVVASPLHF
TRBV5-6,TRBJ2-1,13,CASSLEGAGEQFF
TRBV11-2,TRBJ1-2,15,CASSLSAGARGGYTF
TRBV29-1,TRBJ2-2,11,CSVDNTGELFF
TRBV6-5,TRBJ2-7,13,CASSLSLQSEQYF
TRBV27,TRBJ2-7,13,CASSLTWVGEQYF
TRBV15,TRBJ2-5,16,CATSRGKTGSQETQYF
TRBV7-9,TRBJ2-6,14,CASSLGSGANVLTF
TRBV7-9,TRBJ2-7,15,CASSLGDTNSYEQYF
TRBV25-1,TRBJ1-1,14,CASSVRARDTEAFF
TRBV10-2,TRBJ1-1,12,CASSEVNTEAFF
TRBV7-9,TRBJ2-2,17,CASSLDLSGAHTGELFF
TRBV2,TRBJ1-4,13,CAWRGRTNEKLFF
TRBV27,TRBJ2-7,14,CASSPPGQAYEQYF
TRBV29-1,TRBJ2-7,14,CSALGTPETYEQYF
TRBV9,TRBJ2-7,15,CASSVRTGDSYEQYF
TRBV4-1,TRBJ2-3,15,CASSQGLGAPDTQYF
TRBV7-2,TRBJ2-7,15,CASSRDRGRLNEQYF
TRBV30,TRBJ1-2,14,CAQDGQGYPYGYTF
TRBV14,TRBJ2-5,13,CASSQGLGETQYF
TRBV9,TRBJ2-7,15,CASSARQGAFYEQYF
TRBV15,TRBJ1-1,13,CATSSGRNTEAFF
TRBV29-1,TRBJ1-5,17,CSVWTGQQYYSNQPQHF